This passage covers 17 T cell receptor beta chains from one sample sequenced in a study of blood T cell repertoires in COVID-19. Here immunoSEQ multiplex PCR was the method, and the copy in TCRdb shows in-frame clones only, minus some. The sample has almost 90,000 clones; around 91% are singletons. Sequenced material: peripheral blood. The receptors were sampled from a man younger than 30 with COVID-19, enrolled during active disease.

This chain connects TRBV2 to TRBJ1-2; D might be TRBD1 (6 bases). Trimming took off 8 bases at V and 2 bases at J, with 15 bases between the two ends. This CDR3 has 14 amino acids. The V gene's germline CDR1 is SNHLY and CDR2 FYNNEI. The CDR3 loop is CASPVGRGNYGYTF. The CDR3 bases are TGTGCCAGCCCCGTGGGGAGGGGGAACTATGGCTACACCTTC.

The CDR3 DNA sequence: TGTGCCAGCCTTCCAGGGGGCGGAGTGCAGTTCTTC. This gives the protein CASLPGGGVQFF. The chain employs TRBV2 and TRBJ2-1, with 8 bases identical to TRBD1. CDR3 length equals 12 residues. Per germline, CDR1 SNHLY and CDR2 FYNNEI. Germline trimming cut 8 bases from V and 12 bases from J; bases unmatched to any gene: 9.

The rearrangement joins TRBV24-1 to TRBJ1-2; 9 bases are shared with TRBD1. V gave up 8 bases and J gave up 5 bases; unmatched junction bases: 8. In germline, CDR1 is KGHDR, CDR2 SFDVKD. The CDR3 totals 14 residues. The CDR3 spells CATTIGQGRYGYTF. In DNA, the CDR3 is TGTGCCACCACCATAGGACAGGGGAGATATGGCTACACCTTC.

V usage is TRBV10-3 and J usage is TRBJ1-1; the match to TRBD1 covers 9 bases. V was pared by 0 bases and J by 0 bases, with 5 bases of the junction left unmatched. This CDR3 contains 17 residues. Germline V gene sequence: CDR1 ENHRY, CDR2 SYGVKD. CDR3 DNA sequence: TGTGCCATCAGTGAGTCAAGACGGGACAGGGTGAACACTGAAGCTTTCTTT. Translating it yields CAISESRRDRVNTEAFF.

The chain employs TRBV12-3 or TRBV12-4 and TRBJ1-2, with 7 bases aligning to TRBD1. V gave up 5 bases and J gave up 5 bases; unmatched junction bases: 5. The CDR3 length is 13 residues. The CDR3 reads CASSPGGFYGYTF. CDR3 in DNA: TGTGCCAGCAGTCCAGGGGGATTTTATGGCTACACCTTC.

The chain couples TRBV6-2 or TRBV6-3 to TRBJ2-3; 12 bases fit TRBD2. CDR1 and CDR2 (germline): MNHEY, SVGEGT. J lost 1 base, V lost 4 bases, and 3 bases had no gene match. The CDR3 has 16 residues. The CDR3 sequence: CASSWTSGAGTDTQYF. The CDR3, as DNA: TGTGCCAGCAGTTGGACTAGCGGGGCCGGCACAGATACGCAGTATTTT.

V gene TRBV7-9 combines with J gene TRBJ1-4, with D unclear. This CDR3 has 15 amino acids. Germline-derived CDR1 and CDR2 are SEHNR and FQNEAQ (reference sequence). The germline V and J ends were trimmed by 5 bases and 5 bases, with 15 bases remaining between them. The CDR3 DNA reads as TGTGCCAGCAGCGCCGCGACTGATGTCAATGAAAAACTGTTTTTT. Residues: CASSAATDVNEKLFF. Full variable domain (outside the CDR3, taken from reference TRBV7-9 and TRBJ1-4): DTGVSQNPRHKITKRGQNVTFRCDPISEHNRLYWYRQTLGQGPEFLTYFQNEAQLEKSRLLSDRFSAERPKGSFSTLEIQRTEQGDSAMYLCASSAATDVNEKLFFGSGTQLSVL.

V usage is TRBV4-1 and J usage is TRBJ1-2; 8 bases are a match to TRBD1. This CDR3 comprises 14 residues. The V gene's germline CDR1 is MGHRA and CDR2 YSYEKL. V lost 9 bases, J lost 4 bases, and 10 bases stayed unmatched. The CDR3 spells CASGGQGSSYGYTF. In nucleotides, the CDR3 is TGCGCCAGTGGCGGACAGGGATCTAGCTATGGCTACACCTTC.

CDR3 in amino acids: CASSPSDEQFF. CDR3 DNA sequence: TGTGCCAGCAGCCCGTCTGATGAGCAGTTCTTC. V is TRBV16 and J is TRBJ2-1; D unresolved. The V and J ends lost 4 bases and 8 bases respectively, with 6 bases between them. Germline V gives CDR1 KGHSY, CDR2 FQNENV. The CDR3 runs 11 residues.

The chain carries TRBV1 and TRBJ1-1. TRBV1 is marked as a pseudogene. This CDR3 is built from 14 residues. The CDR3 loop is CTSSRGGEGTEAFF. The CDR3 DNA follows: TGCACCAGCAGCCGCGGGGGCGAGGGTACTGAAGCTTTCTTT.

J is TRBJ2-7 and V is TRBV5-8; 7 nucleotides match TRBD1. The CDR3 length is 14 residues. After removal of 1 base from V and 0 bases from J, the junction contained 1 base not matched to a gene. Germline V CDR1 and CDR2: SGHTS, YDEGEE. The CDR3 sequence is CASSLWTGSYEQYF. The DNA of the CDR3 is TGTGCCAGCAGCTTGTGGACAGGCTCCTACGAGCAGTACTTC.

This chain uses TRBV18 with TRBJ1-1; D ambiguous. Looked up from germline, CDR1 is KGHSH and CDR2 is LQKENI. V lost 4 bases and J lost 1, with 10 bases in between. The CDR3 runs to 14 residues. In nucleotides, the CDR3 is TGTGCCAGCTCACGTAGTGGTGGGAACACTGAAGCTTTCTTT. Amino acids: CASSRSGGNTEAFF.

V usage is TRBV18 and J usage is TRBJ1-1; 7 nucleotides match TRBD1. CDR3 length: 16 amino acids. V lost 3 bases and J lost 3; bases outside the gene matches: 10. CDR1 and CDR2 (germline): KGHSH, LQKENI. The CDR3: CASSPGQKSTDTEAFF. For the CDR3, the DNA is TGTGCCAGCTCACCGGGACAGAAAAGTACAGACACTGAAGCTTTCTTT.

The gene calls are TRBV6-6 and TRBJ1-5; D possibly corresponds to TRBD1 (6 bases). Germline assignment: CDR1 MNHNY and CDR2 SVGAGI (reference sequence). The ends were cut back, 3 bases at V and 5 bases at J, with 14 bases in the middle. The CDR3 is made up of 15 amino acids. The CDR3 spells CASSYVRGHDQPQHF. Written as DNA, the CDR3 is TGTGCCAGCAGTTATGTCAGGGGACACGATCAGCCCCAGCATTTT.

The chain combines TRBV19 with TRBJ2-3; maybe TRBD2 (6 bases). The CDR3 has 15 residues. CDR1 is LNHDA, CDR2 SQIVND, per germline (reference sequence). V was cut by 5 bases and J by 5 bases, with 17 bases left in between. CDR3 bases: TGTGCCAGTAGTCCCAGGAGGGAGCAGGGAGATACGCAGTATTTT. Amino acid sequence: CASSPRREQGDTQYF. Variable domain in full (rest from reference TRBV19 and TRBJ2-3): DGGITQSPKYLFRKEGQNVTLSCEQNLNHDAMYWYRQDPGQGLRLIYYSQIVNDFQKGDIAEGYSVSREKKESFPLTVTSAQKNPTAFYLCASSPRREQGDTQYFGPGTRLTVL.

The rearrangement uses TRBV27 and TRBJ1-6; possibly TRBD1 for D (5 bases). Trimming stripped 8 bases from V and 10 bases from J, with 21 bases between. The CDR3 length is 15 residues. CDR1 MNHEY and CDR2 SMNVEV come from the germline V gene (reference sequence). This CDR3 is CASQPLGGMESPLHF. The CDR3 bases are TGTGCCAGCCAGCCCCTGGGGGGGATGGAGTCACCCCTCCACTTT.

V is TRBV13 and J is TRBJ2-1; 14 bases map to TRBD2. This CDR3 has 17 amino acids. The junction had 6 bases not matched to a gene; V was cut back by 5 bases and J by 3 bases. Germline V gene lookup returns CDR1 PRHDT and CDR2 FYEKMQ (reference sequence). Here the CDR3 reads CASSPGLAGANYNEQFF. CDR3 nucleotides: TGTGCCAGCAGCCCGGGACTAGCGGGAGCAAACTACAATGAGCAGTTCTTC.